Described below is a single T cell receptor (beta chain) sequence and its context. This clone has only a few counts. What antigen it recognizes has not been identified. Per-base quality was not reported, and no clone a single base away is much larger than it. The data stem from a study of Ad26.COV2.S vaccination and SARS-CoV-2 variants (dated by TCRdb to the early 2020s). A note on the overall study: Sequencing of the TCRbeta repertoire served to evaluate the specificity and breadth of SARS-CoV-2-reactive T cell receptors following Ad26.COV2.S vaccination. The TCR-sequenced set comprised about 30 samples: some 20 Ad26.COV2.S vaccine recipients, 5 placebo recipients and 8 SARS-CoV-2 convalescent individuals. Study-level results and caveats: It was noted by the authors that total T cell responses may have been underestimated by the TCR breadth and depth analyses. Comparable non-spike TCR breadth was observed between vaccine and placebo recipients, consistent with only spike being contained in the vaccine. Spike-specific TCR breadth was higher in Ad26.COV2.S recipients than in placebo recipients (P = 0.0014). Substantial breadth of spike-specific CD8+ and CD4+ T cell responses was reported after vaccination.

TCRbeta CDR3 regions were sequenced with the immunoSEQ Assay. After extraction, genomic DNA underwent amplification by bias-controlled multiplex PCR, followed by high-throughput sequencing. Per the original workflow: To quantify the absolute abundance of every unique TCRbeta CDR3 region, sequences were collapsed and filtered. T cell fraction was estimated by normalization of TCRbeta template counts to usable DNA, with usable DNA being measured through amplification of reference genes present in all nucleated cells. Repertoire TCRs were annotated as SARS-CoV-2-specific when V gene, CDR3 amino acid sequence and J gene were exactly matched to a known reactive TCR set. The reference SARS-CoV-2 TCR set was derived from MIRA and filtered for enrichment in COVID-19-positive ImmuneCODE repertoires, a step that removed public or cross-reactive TCRs. Using the MIRA antigens, annotated TCRs were further analysed by specific ORF or by position within an ORF. Depth was the summed frequency of annotated unique rearrangements, while breadth was defined as annotated unique rearrangements over total unique productive rearrangements. Two-sided Wilcoxon rank-sum tests were used to compare TCR breadth between groups. TCRdb mirrors the immuneACCESS table, restricted to in-frame sequences. Some clones are absent from its copies; in checked studies, under half trace to an unresolved V gene, and the reason for the others is unknown. V and J calls plus clone size are reproduced from that table; the DNA served to infer D and trimming. Here the sample has roughly 140,000 clones; approximately 90% occur a single time. The ten largest clones represent less than 6% of the sample.

This specimen's time point label, interpreted: individuals recovered from natural SARS-CoV-2 infection. This receptor was identified in a human donor who had recovered from COVID-19. Material: peripheral blood, obtained after recovery from COVID-19.

The nucleotide sequence is TGTGCCAGCAGTCCGACAGGGAAGGAGGGAGCTTTCTTT. This sequence encodes CASSPTGKEGAFF. This chain is built from TRBV6-2 or TRBV6-3 and TRBJ1-1, and 7 junctional nucleotides match TRBD1. CDR3 length: 13 amino acids, cysteine to phenylalanine. The read is trimmed to its CDR3 DNA, 39 bases read in frame from base 1. At the junction V is shortened by 5 bases and J by 10 bases; bases outside the gene matches: 10. CDR1 and CDR2 are drawn from the germline V gene: MNHEY, SVGEGT.